One sample yielded the 27 T cell receptor beta chains listed below, sequenced in a study of T cell responses to AZD1222 COVID-19 vaccine. The assay was immunoSEQ multiplex PCR, and TCRdb's table has in-frame clones only and misses some. Of 120,000 to 150,000 clones listed, about 92% are singletons. The specimen comprised peripheral blood, sampled on day 0 of AZD1222 vaccination. The source is an adult in good health.

The V and J genes are TRBV10-3 and TRBJ1-2, with TRBD1 matching 7 bases. Germline V lookup: CDR1 ENHRY, CDR2 SYGVKD. This CDR3 comprises 13 residues. V lost 9 bases to trimming and J lost 1 base; unmatched junction nucleotides: 5. This CDR3 is CAIPGQRNYGYTF. CDR3 nucleotides: TGTGCCATTCCGGGACAGCGTAACTATGGCTACACCTTC.

The chain has TRBV27 and TRBJ1-1; D not resolved. V dropped 3 bases and J dropped 2 bases, with 10 bases sitting between them. The CDR3 runs 14 residues. Per germline, CDR1 MNHEY and CDR2 SMNVEV (reference sequence). Here the CDR3 DNA reads TGTGCCAGCAGTTTGGTGGGCATAAACACTGAAGCTTTCTTT. It specifies CASSLVGINTEAFF.

This chain joins TRBV6-5 and TRBJ1-1; 8 positions agree with TRBD1. V dropped 7 bases and J dropped 1; count of bases not matched to a gene: 5. CDR1 and CDR2 from the germline V gene are MNHEY and SVGAGI. The CDR3 is made up of 14 amino acids. CDR3 sequence: CASTLGTGNTEAFF. DNA for the CDR3: TGTGCCAGCACTCTCGGGACAGGGAACACTGAAGCTTTCTTT.

The rearrangement uses TRBV7-2 and TRBJ1-4; perhaps TRBD1 as D (6 bases). There are 15 residues in the CDR3. The germline V gene has CDR1 SGHTA and CDR2 FQGNSA. Trimming stripped 4 bases from V and 7 bases from J, with 16 bases between. CDR3 nucleotides: TGTGCCAGCAGCTCCGCCCGGGGAGGGGGTGAAAAACTGTTTTTT. This translates into CASSSARGGGEKLFF.

About this clone itself: Other nucleotide sequences from this sample produce the same CDR3. The V call is TRBV7-2, the J call TRBJ1-3; D perhaps matches TRBD1 (5 bases). This CDR3 is 15 amino acids long. Per the germline V gene, CDR1 is SGHTA and CDR2 is FQGNSA. V lost 2 bases and J 0 bases, leaving 8 bases between the germline ends. CDR3 sequence (DNA): TGTGCCAGCAGCTTAATTGGGGGCTCTGGAAACACCATATATTTT. It yields the protein CASSLIGGSGNTIYF.

The chain combines TRBV9 with TRBJ1-1; no firm D call. In germline, CDR1 is SGDLS, CDR2 YYNGEE. V was trimmed by 0 bases and J by 2 bases, leaving 5 bases between them. The CDR3 loop spans 13 amino acids. The CDR3, as DNA: TGTGCCAGCAGCGTAGCCCAAAACACTGAAGCTTTCTTT. Its protein is CASSVAQNTEAFF.

This chain links TRBV29-1 with TRBJ1-1, with D possibly TRBD1 on 5 matching bases. The CDR3 runs to 12 residues. Germline V gene data show CDR1 as SQVTM and CDR2 as ANQGSEA. The V end lost 0 bases, the J end lost 5 bases, and 7 bases lay between the germline ends. The CDR3 spells CSVEDQGTEAFF. The CDR3 bases are TGCAGCGTTGAAGATCAGGGTACTGAAGCTTTCTTT.

The V call is TRBV10-3, the J call TRBJ1-4; D perhaps matches TRBD1 (5 bases). V was clipped by 3 bases and J by 8 bases, with 22 bases between them. From germline, CDR1 is ENHRY and CDR2 SYGVKD. This CDR3 has 17 amino acids. The CDR3 is CAISDSSETVVGEKLFF. In DNA form, the CDR3 reads TGTGCCATCAGTGATTCCTCGGAGACAGTGGTTGGAGAAAAACTGTTTTTT.

V and J are TRBV5-6 and TRBJ1-5; possibly TRBD1 for D (6 bases). Germline assignment: CDR1 SGHDT and CDR2 YYEEEE. V lost 1 base, J lost 5 bases, and 13 bases lay in between. The CDR3 contains 15 residues. Here the CDR3 DNA reads TGTGCCAGCAGCTTGATTTGGACAGCCGATCAGCCCCAGCATTTT. The encoded protein is CASSLIWTADQPQHF. Drawing the rest from reference TRBV5-6 and TRBJ1-5, the complete variable domain is DAGVTQSPTHLIKTRGQQVTLRCSPKSGHDTVSWYQQALGQGPQFIFQYYEEEERQRGNFPDRFSGHQFPNYSSELNVNALLLGDSALYLCASSLIWTADQPQHFGDGTRLSIL.

V gene TRBV4-1 combines with J gene TRBJ2-1, with 11 bases matching TRBD2. In germline, CDR1 is MGHRA, CDR2 YSYEKL. With V trimmed by 8 bases and J by 9 bases, 9 bases remained unmatched. There are 14 residues in the CDR3. CDR3 residues: CASEMTSGKGEQFF. The CDR3, as DNA: TGCGCCAGCGAGATGACTAGCGGGAAAGGTGAGCAGTTCTTC.

J is TRBJ1-1 and V is TRBV30; no firm D call. The CDR3 is 15 amino acids. V lost 0 bases to trimming and J lost 2 bases, with 13 bases between them. The germline V gene encodes CDR1 GTSNPN and CDR2 SVGIG (reference sequence). CDR3 residues: CAWSVMGGRNTEAFF. The CDR3 DNA is TGTGCCTGGAGTGTAATGGGCGGAAGAAACACTGAAGCTTTCTTT.

The CDR3 DNA is TGTGCCAGCAGCCCGCGGGTCTCTGGAAACACCATATATTTT. Residues: CASSPRVSGNTIYF. This chain uses TRBV14 with TRBJ1-3; D remains ambiguous. This CDR3 region has 14 residues. V was trimmed by 4 bases and J by 0 bases, leaving 7 bases between them. Germline CDR1 is SGHDN and CDR2 is FVKESK.

The V gene is TRBV7-8, the J gene TRBJ1-2; 9 nucleotides line up with TRBD1. The V gene's germline CDR1 is SGHVS and CDR2 FQNEAQ. This CDR3 region has 14 residues. The J segment lost 8 bases and the V segment lost 5 bases, leaving 9 bases of the junction unmatched. CDR3 in amino acids: CASSTDRGVRGYTF. CDR3 bases: TGTGCCAGCAGCACGGACAGGGGTGTGCGCGGCTACACCTTC.

The rearrangement links TRBV10-3 to TRBJ2-3; possibly TRBD1 or TRBD2 for D (5 bases each). CDR1 ENHRY and CDR2 SYGVKD come from the germline V gene. V gave up 4 bases and J gave up 6 bases, with 17 bases separating them. CDR3 length equals 15 residues. The CDR3 DNA sequence: TGTGCCATCAGTGCGGGGCGCCGGGGTGTGGATACGCAGTATTTT. This sequence encodes CAISAGRRGVDTQYF.

The chain carries TRBV4-2 and TRBJ2-2; D ambiguous. Germline-derived CDR1 and CDR2 are LGHNA and YNFKEQ. This CDR3 has 13 amino acids. V was trimmed by 0 bases and J by 5 bases, leaving 4 bases between them. The CDR3, as DNA: TGTGCCAGCAGCCAAGAAGTAACCGGGGAGCTGTTTTTT. It translates to CASSQEVTGELFF.

This clone was seen only once. This chain links TRBV18 with TRBJ2-3, with a weak D call TRBD2 (6 bases). Trimming pared 8 bases from V and 1 base from J, leaving 16 bases between. The CDR3 covers 15 residues. CDR1 KGHSH and CDR2 LQKENI come from the germline V gene. In DNA form, the CDR3 reads TGTGCCAGCCAACGCGGGGCGGGGCGCACAGATACGCAGTATTTT. This translates into CASQRGAGRTDTQYF.

The rearrangement joins TRBV6-2 or TRBV6-3 to TRBJ1-6; maybe TRBD1 (6 bases). Trimming took 5 bases from V and 5 from J, leaving 13 bases between them. CDR1 and CDR2 from the germline V gene are MNHEY and SVGEGT. The CDR3 contains 15 residues. For the CDR3, the DNA is TGTGCCAGCAGTCTTTACAGGGTGAATAATTCACCCCTCCACTTT. It specifies CASSLYRVNNSPLHF.

The chain employs TRBV5-5 and TRBJ2-7, with no clear D. The V gene's germline CDR1 is SGHKS and CDR2 YYEKEE (reference sequence). The CDR3 contains 12 residues. The ends were cut back, 1 base at V and 3 bases at J, with 5 bases in the middle. Here the CDR3 DNA reads TGTGCCAGCAGCTTGCTCATCTACGAGCAGTACTTC. The encoded protein is CASSLLIYEQYF. Variable domain in full (rest from reference TRBV5-5 and TRBJ2-7): DAGVTQSPTHLIKTRGQQVTLRCSPISGHKSVSWYQQVLGQGPQFIFQYYEKEERGRGNFPDRFSARQFPNYSSELNVNALLLGDSALYLCASSLLIYEQYFGPGTRLTVT.

The V gene is TRBV28, the J gene TRBJ1-5, with D unclear. The CDR3 has 17 residues. Trimming stripped 7 bases from V and 0 bases from J, with 19 bases between. CDR1 and CDR2 from the germline V gene are MDHEN and SYDVKM. CDR3 DNA sequence: TGTGCCAGCACCCCCAATGCCGGGAGTTATAGCAATCAGCCCCAGCATTTT. Translated, it gives CASTPNAGSYSNQPQHF.

V gene TRBV12-3 or TRBV12-4 combines with J gene TRBJ1-3, with D tentatively TRBD1 (6 bases). V lost 6 bases and J 8 bases, leaving 14 bases between the germline ends. The CDR3 is 13 amino acids. This chain's CDR3 is CASSSSGADTIYF. The CDR3 DNA is TGTGCCAGCAGCTCCTCGGGGGCGGACACCATATATTTT.

CDR3 sequence (DNA): TGTGCCAGCTCACCCACCGGCGTCTTCGATGGCTACACCTTC. Amino acid sequence: CASSPTGVFDGYTF. The chain links TRBV18 to TRBJ1-2; D is undetermined. V lost 3 bases to trimming and J lost 6 bases, with 14 bases between them. The CDR3 has 14 amino acids. From germline, CDR1 is KGHSH and CDR2 LQKENI.

The rearrangement joins TRBV12-5 to TRBJ2-7; D is possibly TRBD1 or TRBD2 (6 bases each). V was cut by 0 bases and J by 5 bases, with 17 bases left in between. The CDR3 spans 16 residues. Germline loops: CDR1 LGHNT, CDR2 FRNRAP. The CDR3 sequence is CASGLVPPFRGHEQYF. The CDR3 region has the DNA TGTGCTAGTGGTTTGGTACCCCCTTTTCGGGGGCACGAGCAGTACTTC.

The chain recombines TRBV7-9 with TRBJ1-1; D uncertain. The CDR3 contains 12 residues. In germline, CDR1 is SEHNR, CDR2 FQNEAQ (reference sequence). V lost 4 bases and J lost 11, with 14 bases in between. In DNA form, the CDR3 reads TGTGCCAGCAGCTCGTCCGGGGTGGTGGCTTTCTTT. Amino acids: CASSSSGVVAFF.

V and J are TRBV7-2 and TRBJ1-5; 8 bases map to TRBD1. With V trimmed by 8 bases and J by 7 bases, 10 bases remained unmatched. This CDR3 has 14 residues. Germline V gene sequence: CDR1 SGHTA, CDR2 FQGNSA. CDR3 sequence: CASGPGGAEQPQHF. CDR3 in DNA: TGTGCCAGCGGACCAGGGGGCGCGGAACAGCCCCAGCATTTT.

The chain combines TRBV6-5 with TRBJ1-2, with D possibly being TRBD1 (5 bases). The length of the CDR3 is 14 residues. Germline CDR1 MNHEY, CDR2 SVGAGI. Trimming stripped 6 bases from V and 4 bases from J, with 15 bases between. DNA for the CDR3: TGTGCCAGCAGACCTGACCCAGGGACCTATGGCTACACCTTC. Its protein is CASRPDPGTYGYTF.

Concerning this clone itself: The junction does not match germline at one end; this may be a read error. J is TRBJ1-1 and V is TRBV5-1; 7 positions agree with TRBD1. CDR1 and CDR2 (germline): SGHRS, YFSETQ. The CDR3 covers 16 residues. CDR3 protein: CASTLEGAGPNTEAFF. DNA of the CDR3: TGCGCCAGCACCTTGGAGGGGGCAGGTCCGAACACTGAAGCTTTCTTT.

The rearrangement joins TRBV15 to TRBJ1-5; no clear D gene. The CDR3 extends over 16 amino acids. Trimming removed 0 bases from V and 0 bases from J, with 9 bases in between. Germline-derived CDR1 and CDR2 are LNHNV and YYDKDF (reference sequence). CDR3 nucleotide sequence: TGTGCCACCAGCAGAGATAATGGACTTAGCAATCAGCCCCAGCATTTT. Its translation: CATSRDNGLSNQPQHF.